This T cell receptor beta chain was captured by sequencing in a study of cytomegalovirus exposure and HLA in healthy donors. Overall study results and limits: Most sequenced TCRs were rare (though some public TCRs occurred in many donors). An analysis done earlier found most TCR beta V segments productive about 87% or about 30% of the time.

In this sample, this clone turned up a few times. Antigen specificity is unknown. The PCR ran on 60 Vbeta and 13 Jbeta primers. This table comes from immunoSEQ multiplex PCR, and its TCRdb copy is limited to in-frame clones, with some not included. The sample yields over 120,000 clones, 80% seen once. The J segment lost 8 bases and the V segment lost 4 bases, leaving 2 bases of the junction unmatched. The germline gives CDR1 SGHDT, CDR2 YYEEEE. The CDR3 spans 12 residues. The chain has TRBV5-6 and TRBJ2-3, with TRBD1 matching over 9 bases. This TCR was recovered from a man between 40 and 49 years old in good health and CMV-seronegative. Sequenced material: PBMCs. The CDR3 loop reads CASSRGQGTQYF. DNA of the CDR3: TGTGCCAGCAGCCGGGGACAGGGTACGCAGTATTTT. The complete variable domain, with remaining parts taken from reference TRBV5-6 and TRBJ2-3, reads DAGVTQSPTHLIKTRGQQVTLRCSPKSGHDTVSWYQQALGQGPQFIFQYYEEEERQRGNFPDRFSGHQFPNYSSELNVNALLLGDSALYLCASSRGQGTQYFGPGTRLTVL.